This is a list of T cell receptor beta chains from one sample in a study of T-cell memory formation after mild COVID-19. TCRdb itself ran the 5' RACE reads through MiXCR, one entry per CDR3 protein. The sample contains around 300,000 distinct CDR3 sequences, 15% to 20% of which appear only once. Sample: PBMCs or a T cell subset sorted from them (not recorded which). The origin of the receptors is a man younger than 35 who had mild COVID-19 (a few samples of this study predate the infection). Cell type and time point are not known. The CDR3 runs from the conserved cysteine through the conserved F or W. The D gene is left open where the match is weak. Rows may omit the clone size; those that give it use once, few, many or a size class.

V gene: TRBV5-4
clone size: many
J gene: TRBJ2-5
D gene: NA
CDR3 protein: CASSLYVGRKTQYF
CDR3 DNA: TGTGCCAGCAGCTTGTATGTGGGGAGGAAGACCCAGTACTTC

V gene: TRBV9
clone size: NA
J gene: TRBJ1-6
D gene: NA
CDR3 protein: CASSNDSPLHF
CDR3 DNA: TGTGCCAGCAGCAACGATTCACCCCTCCACTTT

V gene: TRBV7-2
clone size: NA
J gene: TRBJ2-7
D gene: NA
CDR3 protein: CASSWQTRGEQYF
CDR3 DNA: TGTGCCAGCAGCTGGCAGACTCGCGGCGAGCAGTACTTC

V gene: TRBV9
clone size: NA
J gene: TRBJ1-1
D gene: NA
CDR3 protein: CASSKTDSEAFF
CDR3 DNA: TGTGCCAGCAGCAAAACAGACAGCGAAGCTTTCTTT

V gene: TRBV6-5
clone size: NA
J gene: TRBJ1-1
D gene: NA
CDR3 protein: CASSTQTVNTEAFF
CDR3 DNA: TGTGCCAGCAGTACCCAAACAGTGAACACTGAAGCTTTCTTT

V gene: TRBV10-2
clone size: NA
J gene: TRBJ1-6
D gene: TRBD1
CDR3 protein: CASSEIQGGYSPLHF
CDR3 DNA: TGCGCCAGCAGTGAGATACAGGGGGGTTATTCACCCCTCCACTTT

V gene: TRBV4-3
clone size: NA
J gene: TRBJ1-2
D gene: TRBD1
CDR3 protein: CASSRDRAANYGYTF
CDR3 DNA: TGCGCCAGCAGCCGTGACAGGGCAGCTAACTATGGCTACACCTTC

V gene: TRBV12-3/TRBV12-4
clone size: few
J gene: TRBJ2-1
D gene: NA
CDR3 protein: CASSLPPGYNEQFF
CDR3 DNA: TGTGCCAGCAGTTTACCGCCAGGGTACAATGAGCAGTTCTTC

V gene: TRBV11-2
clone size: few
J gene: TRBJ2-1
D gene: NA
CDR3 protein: CASIGVSSYNEQFF
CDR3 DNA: TGTGCCAGCATCGGGGTCAGCTCCTACAATGAGCAGTTCTTC

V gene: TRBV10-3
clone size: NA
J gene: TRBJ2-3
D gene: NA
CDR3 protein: CAIGGGAHTQYF
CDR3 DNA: TGTGCGATCGGTGGGGGGGCCCATACGCAGTATTTT

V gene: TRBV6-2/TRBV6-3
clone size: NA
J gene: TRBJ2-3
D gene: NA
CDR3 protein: CASSYWAGSTDTQYF
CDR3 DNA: TGTGCCAGCAGTTACTGGGCAGGGAGCACAGATACGCAGTATTTT

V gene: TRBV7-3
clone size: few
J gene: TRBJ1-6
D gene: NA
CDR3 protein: CASSLTSNYNSPLHF
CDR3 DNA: TGTGCCAGCAGCTTAACGTCTAACTATAATTCACCCCTCCACTTT

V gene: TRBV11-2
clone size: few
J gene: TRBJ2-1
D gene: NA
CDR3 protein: CASSFSRNEQFF
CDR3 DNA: TGTGCCAGCAGCTTTTCCAGGAATGAGCAGTTCTTC

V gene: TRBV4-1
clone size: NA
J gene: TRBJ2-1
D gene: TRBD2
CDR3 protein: CASHWGLGTGEQFF
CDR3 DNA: TGCGCCAGCCATTGGGGACTAGGAACGGGTGAGCAGTTCTTC

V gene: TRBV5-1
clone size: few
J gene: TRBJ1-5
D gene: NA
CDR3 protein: CASSLAPTGSSQPQHF
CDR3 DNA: TGCGCCAGCAGCTTGGCTCCGACAGGCTCGAGTCAGCCCCAGCATTTT

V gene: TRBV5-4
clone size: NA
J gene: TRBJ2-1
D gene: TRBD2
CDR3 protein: CASSLGGGVNEQFF
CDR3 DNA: TGTGCCAGCAGCTTGGGGGGAGGGGTCAATGAGCAGTTCTTC

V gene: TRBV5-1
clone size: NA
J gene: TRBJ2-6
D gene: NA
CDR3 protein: CASSLVALGANVLTF
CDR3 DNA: TGCGCCAGCAGTTTGGTAGCGCTTGGGGCCAACGTCCTGACTTTC

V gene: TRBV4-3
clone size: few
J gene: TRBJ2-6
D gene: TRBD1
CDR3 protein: CASSQDPGTVSGANVLTF
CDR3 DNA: TGCGCCAGCAGCCAAGATCCAGGGACAGTCTCTGGGGCCAACGTCCTGACTTTC

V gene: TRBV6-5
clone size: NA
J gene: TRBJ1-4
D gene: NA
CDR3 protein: CASRWAEKLFF
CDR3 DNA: TGTGCCAGCAGGTGGGCGGAAAAACTGTTTTTT

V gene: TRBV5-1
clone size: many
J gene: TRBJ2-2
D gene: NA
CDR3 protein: CASSLGSIADTGELFF
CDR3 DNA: TGCGCCAGCAGCTTGGGTTCGATAGCAGACACCGGGGAGCTGTTTTTT

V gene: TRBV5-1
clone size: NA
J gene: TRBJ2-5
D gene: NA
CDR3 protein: CASNGQIQETQYF
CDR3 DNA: TGCGCCAGCAATGGACAGATCCAAGAGACCCAGTACTTC

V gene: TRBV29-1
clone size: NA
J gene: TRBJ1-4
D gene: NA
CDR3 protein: CSVGSRSSAEKLFF
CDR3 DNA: TGCAGCGTTGGAAGTCGGTCGTCGGCTGAAAAACTGTTTTTT

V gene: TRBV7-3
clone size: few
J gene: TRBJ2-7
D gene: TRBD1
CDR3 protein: CASSGGTGHEQYF
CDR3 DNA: TGTGCCAGCAGCGGGGGGACAGGCCACGAGCAGTACTTC

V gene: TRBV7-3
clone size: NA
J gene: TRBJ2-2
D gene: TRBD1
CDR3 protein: CASSPGQANTGELFF
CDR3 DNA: TGTGCCAGCAGCCCCGGACAGGCGAACACCGGGGAGCTGTTTTTT

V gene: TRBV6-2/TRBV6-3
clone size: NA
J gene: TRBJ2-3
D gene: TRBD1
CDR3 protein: CASRQQGDTQYF
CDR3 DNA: TGTGCCAGCAGACAACAGGGGGATACGCAGTATTTT

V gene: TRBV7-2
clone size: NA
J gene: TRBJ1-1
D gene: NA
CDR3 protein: CATRRTGNTEAFF
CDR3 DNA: TGTGCCACCCGGCGAACAGGGAACACTGAAGCTTTCTTT

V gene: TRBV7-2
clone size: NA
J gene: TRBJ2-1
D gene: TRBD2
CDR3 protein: CASSSSGNEQFF
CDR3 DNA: TGTGCCAGCAGCTCTAGCGGCAATGAGCAGTTCTTC

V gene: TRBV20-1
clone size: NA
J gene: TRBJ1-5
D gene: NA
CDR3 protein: CSARDQASGGAQHF
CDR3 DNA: TGCAGTGCTAGAGATCAGGCGTCTGGGGGAGCCCAGCATTTT

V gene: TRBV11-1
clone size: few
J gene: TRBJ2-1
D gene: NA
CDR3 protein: CASSFSIPNEQFF
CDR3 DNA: TGTGCCAGCTCGTTTTCCATCCCCAATGAGCAGTTCTTC

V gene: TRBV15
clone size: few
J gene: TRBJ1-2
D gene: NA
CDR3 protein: CATSRDTESFYGYTF
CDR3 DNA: TGTGCCACCAGCAGAGATACAGAGTCTTTCTATGGCTACACCTTC

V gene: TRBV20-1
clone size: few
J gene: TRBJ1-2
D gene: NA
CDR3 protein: CSASAPGYLYGYTF
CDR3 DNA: TGCAGTGCTAGTGCGCCCGGCTACCTCTATGGCTACACCTTC